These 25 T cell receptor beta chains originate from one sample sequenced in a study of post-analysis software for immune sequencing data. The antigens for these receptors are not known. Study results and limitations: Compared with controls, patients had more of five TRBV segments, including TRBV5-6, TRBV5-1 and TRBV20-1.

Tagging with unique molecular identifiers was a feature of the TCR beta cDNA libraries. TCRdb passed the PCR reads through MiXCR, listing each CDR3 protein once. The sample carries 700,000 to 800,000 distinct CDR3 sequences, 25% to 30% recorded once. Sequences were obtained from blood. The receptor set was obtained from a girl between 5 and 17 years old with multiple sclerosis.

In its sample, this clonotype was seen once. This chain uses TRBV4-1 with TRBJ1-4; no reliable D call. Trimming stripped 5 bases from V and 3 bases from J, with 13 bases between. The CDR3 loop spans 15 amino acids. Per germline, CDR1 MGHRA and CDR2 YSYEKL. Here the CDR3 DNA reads TGCGCCAGCAGCAACCACGATTGGTCTAATGAAAAACTGTTTTTT. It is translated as CASSNHDWSNEKLFF.

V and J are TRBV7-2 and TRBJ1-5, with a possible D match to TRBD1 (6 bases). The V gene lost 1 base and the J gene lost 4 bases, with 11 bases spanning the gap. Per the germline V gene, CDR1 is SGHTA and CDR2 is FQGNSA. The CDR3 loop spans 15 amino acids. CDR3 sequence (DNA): TGTGCCAGCAGCTTAGTCACAGGGAGGAATCAGCCCCAGCATTTT. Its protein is CASSLVTGRNQPQHF. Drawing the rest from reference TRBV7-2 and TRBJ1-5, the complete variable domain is GAGVSQSPSNKVTEKGKDVELRCDPISGHTALYWYRQSLGQGLEFLIYFQGNSAPDKSGLPSDRFSAERTGGSVSTLTIQRTQQEDSAVYLCASSLVTGRNQPQHFGDGTRLSIL.

The DNA for the CDR3 is TGTGCCATCAGTGATGGACAGGGTAGAGATGGCTACACCTTC. This codes for CAISDGQGRDGYTF. This chain uses TRBV10-3 with TRBJ1-2; 8 positions agree with TRBD1. Germline assignment: CDR1 ENHRY and CDR2 SYGVKD. This CDR3 contains 14 residues. The junction had 6 bases not matched to a gene; V was cut back by 3 bases and J by 6 bases.

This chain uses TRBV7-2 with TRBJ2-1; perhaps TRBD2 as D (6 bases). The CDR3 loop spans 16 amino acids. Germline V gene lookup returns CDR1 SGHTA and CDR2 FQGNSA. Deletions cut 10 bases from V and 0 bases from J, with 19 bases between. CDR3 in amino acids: CATRGRAGSSYNEQFF. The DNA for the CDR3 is TGTGCCACCAGAGGTCGTGCCGGGAGCTCCTACAATGAGCAGTTCTTC. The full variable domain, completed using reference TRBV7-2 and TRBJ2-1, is GAGVSQSPSNKVTEKGKDVELRCDPISGHTALYWYRQSLGQGLEFLIYFQGNSAPDKSGLPSDRFSAERTGGSVSTLTIQRTQQEDSAVYLCATRGRAGSSYNEQFFGPGTRLTVL.

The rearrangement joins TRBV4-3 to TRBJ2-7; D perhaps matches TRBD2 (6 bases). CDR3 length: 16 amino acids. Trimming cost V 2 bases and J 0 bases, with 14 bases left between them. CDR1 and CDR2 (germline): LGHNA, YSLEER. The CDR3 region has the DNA TGCGCCAGCAGCCAAAATGCGGGACTGAGCTCCTACGAGCAGTACTTC. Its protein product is CASSQNAGLSSYEQYF.

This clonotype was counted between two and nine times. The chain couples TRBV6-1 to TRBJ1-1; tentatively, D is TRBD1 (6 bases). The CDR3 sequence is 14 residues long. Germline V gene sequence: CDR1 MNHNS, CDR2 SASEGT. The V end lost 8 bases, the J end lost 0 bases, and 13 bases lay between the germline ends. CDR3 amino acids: CASRLDRMNTEAFF. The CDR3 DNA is TGTGCCAGCCGGCTAGACAGGATGAACACTGAAGCTTTCTTT.

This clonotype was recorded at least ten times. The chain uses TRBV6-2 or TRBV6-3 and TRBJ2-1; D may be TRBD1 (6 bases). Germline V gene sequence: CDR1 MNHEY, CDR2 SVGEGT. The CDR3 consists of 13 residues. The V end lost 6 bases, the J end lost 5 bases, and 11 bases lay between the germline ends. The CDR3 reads CASRYGQHNEQFF. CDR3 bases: TGTGCCAGCAGATACGGACAGCACAATGAGCAGTTCTTC.

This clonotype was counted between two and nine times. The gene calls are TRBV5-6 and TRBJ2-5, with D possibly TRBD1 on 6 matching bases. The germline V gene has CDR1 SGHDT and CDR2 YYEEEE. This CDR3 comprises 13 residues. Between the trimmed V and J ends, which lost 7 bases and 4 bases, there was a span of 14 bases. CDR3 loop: CASWRGGRETQYF. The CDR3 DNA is TGTGCCAGCTGGCGAGGGGGACGAGAGACCCAGTACTTC.

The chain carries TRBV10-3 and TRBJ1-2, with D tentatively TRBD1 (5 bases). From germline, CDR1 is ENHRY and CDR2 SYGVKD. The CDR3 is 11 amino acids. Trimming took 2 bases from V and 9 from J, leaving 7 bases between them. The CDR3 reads CAISEGGRYTF. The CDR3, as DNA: TGTGCCATCAGTGAGGGGGGTCGCTACACCTTC.

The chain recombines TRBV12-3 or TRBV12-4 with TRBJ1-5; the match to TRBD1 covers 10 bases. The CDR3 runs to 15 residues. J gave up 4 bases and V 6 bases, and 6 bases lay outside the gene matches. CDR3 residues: CASSSGQGGNQPQHF. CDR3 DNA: TGTGCCAGCAGCAGCGGACAGGGGGGAAATCAGCCCCAGCATTTT.

The CDR3 is CASSFRYWRGPPEAFF. The CDR3 DNA reads TGTGCCAGCAGTTTTCGGTATTGGCGGGGACCCCCTGAAGCTTTCTTT. The chain is built from TRBV28 and TRBJ1-1, with a possible D match to TRBD1 (5 bases). Germline assignment: CDR1 MDHEN and CDR2 SYDVKM. V lost 3 bases and J lost 6, with 20 bases in between. There are 16 residues in the CDR3.

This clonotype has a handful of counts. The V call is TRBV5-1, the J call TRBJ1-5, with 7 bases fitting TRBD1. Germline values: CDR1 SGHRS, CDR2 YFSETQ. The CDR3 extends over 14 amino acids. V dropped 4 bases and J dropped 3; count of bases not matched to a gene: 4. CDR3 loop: CASSVGTANQPQHF. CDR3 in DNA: TGCGCCAGCAGCGTCGGGACAGCCAATCAGCCCCAGCATTTT.

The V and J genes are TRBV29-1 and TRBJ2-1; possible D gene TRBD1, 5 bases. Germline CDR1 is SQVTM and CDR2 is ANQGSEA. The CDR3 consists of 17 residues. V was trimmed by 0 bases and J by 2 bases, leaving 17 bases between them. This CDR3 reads CSVEDLEDSSTYNEQFF. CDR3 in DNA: TGCAGCGTTGAAGATTTGGAAGACAGCTCAACCTACAATGAGCAGTTCTTC.

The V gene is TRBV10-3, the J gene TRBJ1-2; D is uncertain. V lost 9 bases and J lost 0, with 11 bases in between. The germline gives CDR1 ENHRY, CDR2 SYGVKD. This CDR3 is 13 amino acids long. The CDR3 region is CAISSGTNYGYTF. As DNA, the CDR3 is TGTGCCATTAGCTCGGGGACTAACTATGGCTACACCTTC.

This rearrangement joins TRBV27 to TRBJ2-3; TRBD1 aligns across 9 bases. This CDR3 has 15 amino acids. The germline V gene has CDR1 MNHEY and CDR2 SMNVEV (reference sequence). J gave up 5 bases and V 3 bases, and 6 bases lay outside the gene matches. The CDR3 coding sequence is TGTGCCAGCAGTTTGCCGGGACAGGGTAGAGATACGCAGTATTTT. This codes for CASSLPGQGRDTQYF.

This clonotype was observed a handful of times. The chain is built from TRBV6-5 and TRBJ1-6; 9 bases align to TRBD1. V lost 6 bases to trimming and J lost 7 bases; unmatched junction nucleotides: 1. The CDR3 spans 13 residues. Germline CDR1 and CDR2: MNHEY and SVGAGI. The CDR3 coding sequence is TGTGCCAGCAGGGGGACAGGGAATTCACCCCTCCACTTT. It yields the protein CASRGTGNSPLHF.

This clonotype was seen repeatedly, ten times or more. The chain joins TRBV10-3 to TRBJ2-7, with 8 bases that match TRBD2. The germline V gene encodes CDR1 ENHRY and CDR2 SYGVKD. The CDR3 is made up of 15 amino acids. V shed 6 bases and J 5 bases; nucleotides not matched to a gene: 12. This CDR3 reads CAIRKSGRRPDEQYF. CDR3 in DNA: TGTGCCATCAGGAAGAGCGGGAGACGGCCGGACGAGCAGTACTTC.

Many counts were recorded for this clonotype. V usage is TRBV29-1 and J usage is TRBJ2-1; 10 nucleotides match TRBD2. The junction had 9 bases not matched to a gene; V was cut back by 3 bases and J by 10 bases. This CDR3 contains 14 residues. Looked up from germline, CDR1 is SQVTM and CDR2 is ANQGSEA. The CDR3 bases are TGCAGCGTTGAGGGAGCGGGAGGGCCTCTAGAGCAGTTCTTC. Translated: CSVEGAGGPLEQFF.

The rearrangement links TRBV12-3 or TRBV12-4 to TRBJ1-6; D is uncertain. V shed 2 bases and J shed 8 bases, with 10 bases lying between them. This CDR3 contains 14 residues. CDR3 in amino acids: CASSLSPRDSPLHF. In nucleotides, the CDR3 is TGTGCCAGCAGTTTATCTCCAAGGGATTCACCCCTCCACTTT.

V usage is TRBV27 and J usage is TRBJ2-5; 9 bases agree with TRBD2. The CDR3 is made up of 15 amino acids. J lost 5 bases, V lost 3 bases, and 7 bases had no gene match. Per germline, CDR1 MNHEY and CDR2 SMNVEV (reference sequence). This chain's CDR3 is CASSFLAGVMETQYF. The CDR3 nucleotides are TGTGCCAGCAGTTTTTTAGCGGGGGTTATGGAGACCCAGTACTTC.

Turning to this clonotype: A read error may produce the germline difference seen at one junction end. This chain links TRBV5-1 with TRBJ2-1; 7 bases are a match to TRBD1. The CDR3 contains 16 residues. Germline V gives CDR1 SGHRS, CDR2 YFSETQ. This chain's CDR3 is CASSVTGTALYNEEFF. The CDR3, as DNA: TGCGCCAGCAGCGTAACCGGGACAGCCTTATACAATGAGGAGTTCTTC.

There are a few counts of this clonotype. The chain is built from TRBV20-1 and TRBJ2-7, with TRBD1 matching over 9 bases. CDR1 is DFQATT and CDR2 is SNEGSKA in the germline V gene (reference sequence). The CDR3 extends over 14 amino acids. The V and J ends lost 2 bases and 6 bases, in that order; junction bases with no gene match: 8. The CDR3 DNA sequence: TGCAGTGCTAGACCGGGACAGGGATCGGGCGAGCAGTACTTC. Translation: CSARPGQGSGEQYF.

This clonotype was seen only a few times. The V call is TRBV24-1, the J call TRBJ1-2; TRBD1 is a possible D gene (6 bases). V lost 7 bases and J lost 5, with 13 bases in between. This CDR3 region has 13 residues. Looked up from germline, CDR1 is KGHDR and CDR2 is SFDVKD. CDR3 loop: CATSITGWYGYTF. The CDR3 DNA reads TGTGCCACCAGCATAACAGGGTGGTATGGCTACACCTTC.

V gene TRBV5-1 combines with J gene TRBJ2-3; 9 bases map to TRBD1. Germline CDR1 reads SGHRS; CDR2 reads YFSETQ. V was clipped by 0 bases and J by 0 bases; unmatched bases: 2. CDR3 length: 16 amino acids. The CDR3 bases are TGCGCCAGCAGCTTGGAGGGACAGGGTAGCACAGATACGCAGTATTTT. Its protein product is CASSLEGQGSTDTQYF.

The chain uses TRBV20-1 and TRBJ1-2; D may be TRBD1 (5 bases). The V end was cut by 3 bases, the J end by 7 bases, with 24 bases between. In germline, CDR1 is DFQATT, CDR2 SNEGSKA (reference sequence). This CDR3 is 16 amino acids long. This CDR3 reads CSASPSGQGIGIGYTF. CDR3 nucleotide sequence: TGCAGTGCTAGTCCGTCCGGGCAGGGAATTGGGATTGGCTACACCTTC.